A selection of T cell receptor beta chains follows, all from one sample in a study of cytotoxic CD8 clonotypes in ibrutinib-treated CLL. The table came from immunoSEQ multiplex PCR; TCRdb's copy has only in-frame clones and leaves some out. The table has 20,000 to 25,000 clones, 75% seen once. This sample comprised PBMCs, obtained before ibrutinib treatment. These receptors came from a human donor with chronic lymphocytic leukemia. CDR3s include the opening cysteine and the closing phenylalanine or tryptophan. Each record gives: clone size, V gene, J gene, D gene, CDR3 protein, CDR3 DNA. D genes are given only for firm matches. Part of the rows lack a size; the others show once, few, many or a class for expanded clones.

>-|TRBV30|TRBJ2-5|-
CAWSYSLGETQYF
TGTGCCTGGAGTTACAGCTTAGGAGAGACCCAGTACTTC
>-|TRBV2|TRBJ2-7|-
CACQRVPTYEQYF
TGTGCCTGCCAAAGGGTTCCAACCTACGAGCAGTACTTC
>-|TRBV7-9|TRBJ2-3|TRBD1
CASSFYGTGWRDTQYF
TGTGCCAGCAGCTTCTACGGGACAGGGTGGAGAGATACGCAGTATTTT
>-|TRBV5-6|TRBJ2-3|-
CASSSRGIGADTQYF
TGTGCCAGCAGCTCAAGGGGAATAGGGGCAGATACGCAGTATTTT
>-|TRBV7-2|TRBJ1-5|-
CASSLSGISNQPQHF
TGTGCCAGCAGCTTATCAGGGATTTCCAATCAGCCCCAGCATTTT
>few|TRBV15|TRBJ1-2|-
CATSRDYRSVYGYTF
TGTGCCACCAGCAGAGATTACAGGAGCGTCTATGGCTACACCTTC
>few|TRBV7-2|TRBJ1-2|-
CASSLALVRDYGYTF
TGTGCCAGCAGCTTAGCGCTGGTTCGAGACTATGGCTACACCTTC
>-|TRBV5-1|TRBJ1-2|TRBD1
CASSYQGQGSYGYTF
TGCGCCAGCAGCTACCAGGGACAGGGTTCCTATGGCTACACCTTC
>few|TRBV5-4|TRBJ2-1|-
CASSFWRDGYNEQFF
TGTGCCAGCAGCTTTTGGCGGGATGGATACAATGAGCAGTTCTTC
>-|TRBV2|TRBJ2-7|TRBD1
CASSGQGVHEQYF
TGTGCCAGCAGTGGGCAGGGGGTCCACGAGCAGTACTTC
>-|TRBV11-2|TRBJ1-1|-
CASSFSRGGVMNTEAFF
TGTGCCAGCAGCTTCTCCCGGGGCGGGGTGATGAACACTGAAGCTTTCTTT
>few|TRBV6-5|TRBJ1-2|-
CASSYSSVANYGYTF
TGTGCCAGCAGTTACTCGTCGGTGGCAAATTATGGCTACACCTTC
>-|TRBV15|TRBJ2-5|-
CATSRGGRGRLETQYF
TGTGCCACCAGCAGAGGGGGCAGGGGCAGGCTGGAGACCCAGTACTTC
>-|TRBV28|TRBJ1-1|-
CASSSGPTRRLNTEAFF
TGTGCCAGCAGCTCGGGCCCGACGAGACGGCTGAACACTGAAGCTTTCTTT
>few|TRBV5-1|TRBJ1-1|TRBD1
CASSLQGANTEAFF
TGCGCCAGCAGCTTACAGGGGGCGAACACTGAAGCTTTCTTT
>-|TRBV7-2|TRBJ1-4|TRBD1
CASSSWTGPGEKLFF
TGTGCCAGCAGCTCATGGACAGGGCCGGGTGAAAAACTGTTTTTT
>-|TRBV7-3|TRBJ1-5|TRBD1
CASSLEGAGVRVNQPQHF
TGTGCCAGCAGCTTAGAGGGGGCGGGAGTGAGGGTCAATCAGCCCCAGCATTTT
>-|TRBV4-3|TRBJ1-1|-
CASSPSGFNTEAFF
TGCGCCAGCAGCCCGTCAGGGTTCAACACTGAAGCTTTCTTT
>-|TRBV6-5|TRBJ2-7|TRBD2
CASTTGLANTYEQYF
TGTGCCAGCACTACGGGACTAGCCAACACCTACGAGCAGTACTTC
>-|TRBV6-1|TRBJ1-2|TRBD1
CASSEASGGQGAWRYGYTF
TGTGCCAGCAGTGAAGCTTCGGGGGGCCAGGGGGCGTGGAGATATGGCTACACCTTC
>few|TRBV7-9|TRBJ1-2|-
CASSLDLGRDYGYTF
TGTGCCAGCAGCCTAGATCTCGGACGGGACTATGGCTACACCTTC
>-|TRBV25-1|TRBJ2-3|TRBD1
CASSDMTGTGGWDTQYF
TGTGCCAGCAGTGATATGACCGGGACAGGGGGTTGGGATACGCAGTATTTT
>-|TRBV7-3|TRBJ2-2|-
CASSLSGVAGELFF
TGTGCCAGCAGCTTGTCAGGGGTAGCCGGGGAGCTGTTTTTT
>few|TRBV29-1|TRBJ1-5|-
CSVADTSNQPQHF
TGCAGCGTTGCGGACACTAGCAATCAGCCCCAGCATTTT
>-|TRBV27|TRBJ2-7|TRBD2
CASSLSWGLAGRSYEQYF
TGTGCCAGCAGTTTATCCTGGGGACTAGCGGGCCGCTCCTACGAGCAGTACTTC
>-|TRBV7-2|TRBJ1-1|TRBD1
CASSQPGQGNTEAFF
TGTGCCAGCAGTCAACCGGGACAGGGAAACACTGAAGCTTTCTTT
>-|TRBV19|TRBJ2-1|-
CASSITPGNEQFF
TGTGCCAGTAGTATCACGCCGGGGAATGAGCAGTTCTTC
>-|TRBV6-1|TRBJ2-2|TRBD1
CASRSQGAQPGELFF
TGTGCCAGCAGGTCTCAGGGGGCGCAGCCCGGGGAGCTGTTTTTT
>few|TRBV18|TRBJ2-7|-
CASSPPYLDEQYF
TGTGCCAGCTCACCACCGTATCTGGACGAGCAGTACTTC